Each of the 20 T cell receptor beta chains below was sequenced from the same sample in a study of a mutant IDH1 vaccine in newly diagnosed glioma. Time point denoted: baseline, week 1 (first vaccination visit). The treatment was: pre-vaccination baseline after standard-of-care therapy. Sequencing was performed with immunoSEQ multiplex PCR; in TCRdb, only in-frame clones are kept and a portion is missing. The table lists about 92,000 clones, roughly 85% of them singletons. The sample in question was PBMCs, obtained from a glioma patient treated with radiotherapy, temozolomide or both. These receptors were taken from a woman aged 45-60 years with glioma.

V usage is TRBV5-1 and J usage is TRBJ2-5; 9 bases map to TRBD2. The V gene end was trimmed by 4 bases and the J gene end by 2 bases; junction bases not matched to a gene: 9. Germline V gene lookup returns CDR1 SGHRS and CDR2 YFSETQ. The CDR3 runs 16 residues. The CDR3 DNA reads TGCGCCAGCAGCCGCGGGGATAGCGGGAGACAAGAGACCCAGTACTTC. Protein product: CASSRGDSGRQETQYF.

A single count supports this clone. The V gene is TRBV9, the J gene TRBJ1-2, with 8 nucleotides matching TRBD1. The length of the CDR3 is 15 residues. Germline-derived CDR1 and CDR2 are SGDLS and YYNGEE. The junction had 9 bases not matched to a gene; V was cut back by 3 bases and J by 5 bases. The CDR3 DNA follows: TGTGCCAGCAGCGGGACAGGGAAGGGGAAGTATGGCTACACCTTC. Amino acid sequence: CASSGTGKGKYGYTF.

The chain carries TRBV6-5 and TRBJ1-2, with TRBD1 identical over 12 bases. The CDR3 consists of 15 residues. Germline trimming cut 7 bases from V and 3 bases from J; bases unmatched to any gene: 6. Germline CDR1 and CDR2: MNHEY and SVGAGI. The CDR3 coding sequence is TGTGCCAGCAAGACCGGGACAGGGGGCCACTATGGCTACACCTTC. Its translation is CASKTGTGGHYGYTF.

The table lists this clone with a few counts. The J gene is TRBJ1-1, the V gene TRBV19; the match to TRBD1 covers 7 bases. Trimming cost V 2 bases and J 0 bases; bases outside gene matches: 9. The germline V gene encodes CDR1 LNHDA and CDR2 SQIVND (reference sequence). This CDR3 region has 17 residues. CDR3 nucleotides: TGTGCCAGTAGTATATTAGGGGACAGTCTAATGAACACTGAAGCTTTCTTT. It codes for CASSILGDSLMNTEAFF.

V is TRBV5-4 and J is TRBJ2-5, with 10 bases matching TRBD1. This CDR3 is 15 amino acids long. CDR1 and CDR2 (germline): SGHNT, YYREEE (reference sequence). Losses at the gene ends were 0 bases for V and 6 bases for J; bases not matched to a gene: 5. Here the CDR3 DNA reads TGTGCCAGCAGCTTGGAAGGGACAGGGGCGAAGACCCAGTACTTC. Residues: CASSLEGTGAKTQYF. Looking up the rest from reference TRBV5-4 and TRBJ2-5 gives the full variable domain: ETGVTQSPTHLIKTRGQQVTLRCSSQSGHNTVSWYQQALGQGPQFIFQYYREEENGRGNFPPRFSGLQFPNYSSELNVNALELDDSALYLCASSLEGTGAKTQYFGPGTRLLVL.

Only one count was recorded for this clone. V is TRBV5-5 and J is TRBJ1-1, with D possibly matching TRBD1 (6 bases). The germline gives CDR1 SGHKS, CDR2 YYEKEE (reference sequence). The CDR3 length is 16 residues. Trimming stripped 5 bases from V and 10 bases from J, with 27 bases between. The CDR3 loop reads CASSPRSGTTQVGAFF. As DNA, the CDR3 is TGTGCCAGCAGTCCCCGTTCGGGGACAACTCAAGTGGGAGCTTTCTTT.

J is TRBJ2-1 and V is TRBV6-5; tentative D call: TRBD2 (5 bases). This CDR3 comprises 12 residues. Germline V lookup: CDR1 MNHEY, CDR2 SVGAGI. V dropped 6 bases and J dropped 6 bases, with 9 bases sitting between them. The CDR3 nucleotides read TGTGCCAGCAGCCGACGGGGCAATGAGCAGTTCTTC. It codes for CASSRRGNEQFF.

This clone was detected a few times. The chain carries TRBV5-4 and TRBJ1-1; D not certain. The V end lost 0 bases, the J end lost 5 bases, and 11 bases lay between the germline ends. The CDR3 covers 14 residues. The germline CDR1 and CDR2 sequences are SGHNT and YYREEE (reference sequence). The CDR3: CASSLVGERTEAFF. The CDR3 nucleotides read TGTGCCAGCAGCTTGGTTGGAGAAAGGACTGAAGCTTTCTTT.

This clone was observed a few times. V usage is TRBV7-9 and J usage is TRBJ2-4; 9 bases map to TRBD1. There are 16 residues in the CDR3. Per germline, CDR1 SEHNR and CDR2 FQNEAQ (reference sequence). V was pared by 3 bases and J by 0 bases, with 3 bases of the junction left unmatched. Here the CDR3 DNA reads TGTGCCAGCAGCTTGGGACAGGGCTTAGCCAAAAACATTCAGTACTTC. Its protein product is CASSLGQGLAKNIQYF.

This chain connects TRBV9 to TRBJ1-1; possibly TRBD1 for D (5 bases). Germline CDR1 and CDR2: SGDLS and YYNGEE. Trimming pared 0 bases from V and 4 bases from J, leaving 13 bases between. CDR3 length equals 15 residues. CDR3 bases: TGTGCCAGCAGCGTAGGGCGAACGGGGGGCACTGAAGCTTTCTTT. Its translation is CASSVGRTGGTEAFF.

The chain employs TRBV14 and TRBJ2-7; D unresolved. From germline, CDR1 is SGHDN and CDR2 FVKESK. V was trimmed by 5 bases and J by 2 bases, leaving 7 bases between them. The CDR3 runs 12 residues. The CDR3 sequence: CASSKITYEQYF. In DNA form, the CDR3 reads TGTGCCAGCAGCAAGATTACCTACGAGCAGTACTTC.

This chain joins TRBV7-9 and TRBJ2-7, with D perhaps matching TRBD1 or TRBD2 (5 bases each). CDR3 length equals 15 residues. Trimming took off 5 bases at V and 2 bases at J, with 16 bases between the two ends. Germline V gene lookup returns CDR1 SEHNR and CDR2 FQNEAQ (reference sequence). Written as DNA, the CDR3 is TGTGCCAGCAGCCAGGACCAACTAGGGGCCTACGAGCAGTACTTC. Protein product: CASSQDQLGAYEQYF.

This clone was found once. This rearrangement joins TRBV5-1 to TRBJ1-1, with D unresolved. Trimming removed 0 bases at V and 6 bases at J, with 18 bases between. Germline CDR1 SGHRS, CDR2 YFSETQ. The CDR3 is 16 amino acids. CDR3 sequence (DNA): TGCGCCAGCAGCTTGGGCGGGCGTATTGGGAATGCTGAAGCTTTCTTT. It is translated as CASSLGGRIGNAEAFF.

The chain recombines TRBV6-5 with TRBJ1-1; tentative D call: TRBD1 (5 bases). V lost 7 bases, J lost 4 bases, and 13 bases lay in between. This CDR3 region has 13 residues. CDR1 and CDR2 (germline): MNHEY, SVGAGI. CDR3 sequence reads: CASTKPGTTEAFF. The DNA of the CDR3 is TGTGCCAGCACTAAACCGGGGACCACTGAAGCTTTCTTT.

V usage is TRBV6-5 and J usage is TRBJ2-7, with no clear D. Trimming stripped 0 bases from V and 2 bases from J, with 8 bases between. Germline CDR1 and CDR2: MNHEY and SVGAGI. The CDR3 has 14 amino acids. This chain's CDR3 is CASSYSGVTYEQYF. The CDR3 coding sequence is TGTGCCAGCAGTTACTCTGGGGTAACCTACGAGCAGTACTTC.

In this sample, this clone turned up once. This chain links TRBV7-9 with TRBJ1-2, with TRBD1 matching 8 bases. The length of the CDR3 is 17 residues. CDR1 SEHNR and CDR2 FQNEAQ come from the germline V gene (reference sequence). The V gene end was trimmed by 4 bases and the J gene end by 2 bases; junction bases not matched to a gene: 12. CDR3 amino acids: CASSSSGAGGENYGYTF. CDR3 nucleotides: TGTGCCAGCAGCTCGAGCGGGGCAGGGGGCGAAAACTATGGCTACACCTTC.

The chain uses TRBV2 and TRBJ1-1; D unclear. CDR3 size: 13 residues. Per the germline V gene, CDR1 is SNHLY and CDR2 is FYNNEI. V dropped 6 bases and J dropped 3 bases, with 11 bases sitting between them. CDR3 DNA sequence: TGTGCCAGCAGGGGCGTCCGGGACACTGAAGCTTTCTTT. This sequence encodes CASRGVRDTEAFF.

V usage is TRBV19 and J usage is TRBJ1-5; D is possibly TRBD1 (5 bases). The CDR3 is 16 residues long. Germline V CDR1 and CDR2: LNHDA, SQIVND (reference sequence). Trimming shortened V by 1 base and J by 3 bases, and 13 bases separated the two germline ends. The CDR3 is CASSIAQPGINQPQHF. The CDR3 DNA reads TGTGCCAGTAGTATAGCCCAACCAGGGATCAATCAGCCCCAGCATTTT.

CDR3 region: CATSRDIRRTESYGYTF. As DNA, the CDR3 is TGTGCCACCAGCAGAGATATCCGGCGGACAGAGAGCTATGGCTACACCTTC. V is TRBV15 and J is TRBJ1-2; tentative D call: TRBD1 (6 bases). CDR3 length: 17 residues. Germline loops: CDR1 LNHNV, CDR2 YYDKDF (reference sequence). The ends were cut back, 0 bases at V and 4 bases at J, with 18 bases in the middle.

This clone was counted only a few times. The chain is built from TRBV19 and TRBJ1-2; 7 positions match TRBD1. V was clipped by 7 bases and J by 4 bases; unmatched bases: 3. This CDR3 spans 12 amino acids. Germline lookup yields CDR1 LNHDA and CDR2 SQIVND (reference sequence). CDR3 DNA: TGTGCCAGTAATACAGGGGTCTATGGCTACACCTTC. Translated: CASNTGVYGYTF.